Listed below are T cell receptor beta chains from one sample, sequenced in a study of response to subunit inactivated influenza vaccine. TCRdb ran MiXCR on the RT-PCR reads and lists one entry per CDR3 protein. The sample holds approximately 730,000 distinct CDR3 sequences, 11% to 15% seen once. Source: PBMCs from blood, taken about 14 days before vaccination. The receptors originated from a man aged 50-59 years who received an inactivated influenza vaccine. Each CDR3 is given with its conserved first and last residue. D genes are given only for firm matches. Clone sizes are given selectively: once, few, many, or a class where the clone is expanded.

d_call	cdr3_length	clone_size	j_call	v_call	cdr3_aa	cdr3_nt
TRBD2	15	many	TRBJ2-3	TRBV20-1	CSAPLSGRSTDTQYF	TGCAGTGCTCCTTTAAGCGGGAGAAGCACAGATACGCAGTATTTT
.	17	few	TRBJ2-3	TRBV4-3	CASSQNPEVRYTDTQYF	TGCGCCAGCAGCCAGAATCCAGAAGTCCGCTACACAGATACGCAGTATTTT
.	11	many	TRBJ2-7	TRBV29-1	CSVTNSYEQYF	TGCAGCGTTACCAACTCCTACGAGCAGTACTTC
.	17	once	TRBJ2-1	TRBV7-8	CASSLLPGTLTYNEQFF	TGTGCCAGCAGCTTATTACCCGGGACACTAACCTACAATGAGCAGTTCTTC
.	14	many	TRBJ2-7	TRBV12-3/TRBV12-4	CASSLQGGYYEQYF	TGTGCCAGCAGCCTACAGGGAGGGTACTACGAGCAGTACTTC
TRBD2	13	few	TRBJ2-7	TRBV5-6	CASSDSGIYEQYF	TGTGCCAGCAGCGATAGCGGGATCTACGAGCAGTACTTC
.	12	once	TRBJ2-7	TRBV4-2	CASGPGRDEQYF	TGTGCCAGCGGCCCGGGGCGGGACGAGCAGTACTTC
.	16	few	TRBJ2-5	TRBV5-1	CASSLVSDGRGETQYF	TGCGCCAGCAGCTTGGTCTCCGACGGGCGGGGAGAGACCCAGTACTTC
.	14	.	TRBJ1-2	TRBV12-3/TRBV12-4	CASSPPGPNYGYTF	TGTGCCAGCAGTCCACCCGGGCCAAACTATGGCTACACCTTC
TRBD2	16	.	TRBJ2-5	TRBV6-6	CASSTRPGLAEETQYF	TGTGCCAGCAGTACTAGACCGGGACTAGCGGAAGAGACCCAGTACTTC
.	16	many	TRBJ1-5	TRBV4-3	CASSQAARGGNQPQHF	TGCGCCAGCAGCCAAGCGGCTCGGGGGGGCAATCAGCCCCAGCATTTT
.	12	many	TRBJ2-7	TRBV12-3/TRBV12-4	CASSLARGEQYF	TGTGCCAGCAGTTTAGCCCGGGGCGAGCAGTACTTC
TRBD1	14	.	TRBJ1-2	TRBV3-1	CASSHLGQGSGYTF	TGTGCCAGCAGCCATTTGGGACAGGGGAGCGGCTACACCTTC
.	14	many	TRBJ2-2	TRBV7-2	CASSLGPYTGELFF	TGTGCCAGCAGCTTAGGGCCGTACACCGGGGAGCTGTTTTTT
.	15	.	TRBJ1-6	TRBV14	CASSHWQVDNSPLHF	TGTGCCAGCAGCCATTGGCAGGTCGACAATTCACCCCTCCACTTT
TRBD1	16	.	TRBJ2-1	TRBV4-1	CASSPGGGQGIYEQFF	TGCGCCAGCAGCCCCGGTGGTGGACAGGGGATCTATGAGCAGTTCTTC
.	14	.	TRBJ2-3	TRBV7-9	CASSFIRELDTQYF	TGTGCCAGCAGCTTCATACGGGAGTTGGATACGCAGTATTTT
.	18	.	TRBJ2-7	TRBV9	CASGFMAGTTPLPYEQYF	TGTGCCAGCGGCTTCATGGCCGGGACCACACCTTTACCTTACGAGCAGTACTTC
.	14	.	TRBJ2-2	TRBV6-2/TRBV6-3	CASSSPGRPGELFF	TGTGCCAGCAGTTCTCCTGGGAGGCCCGGGGAGCTGTTTTTT
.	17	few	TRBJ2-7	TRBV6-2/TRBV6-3	CASTPYGRGSSSYEQYF	TGTGCCAGCACTCCCTATGGCCGGGGGTCGAGCTCCTACGAGCAGTACTTC
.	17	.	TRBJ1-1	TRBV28	CASSSRVGRKDGTEAFF	TGTGCCAGCAGCTCTCGCGTGGGGCGCAAGGATGGGACTGAAGCTTTCTTT
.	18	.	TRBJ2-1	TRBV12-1	CASSFPVRSGPSYNEQFF	TGTGCCAGCAGCTTCCCAGTAAGGAGCGGCCCATCCTACAATGAGCAGTTCTTC
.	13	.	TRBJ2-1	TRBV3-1	CASSRISDGEQFF	TGTGCCAGCAGCCGAATAAGCGATGGTGAGCAGTTCTTC
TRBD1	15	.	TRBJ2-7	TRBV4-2	CASSWRGQGLHEHYF	TGTGCCAGCAGCTGGCGGGGACAGGGGTTGCACGAGCATTACTTC
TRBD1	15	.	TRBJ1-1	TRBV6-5	CASIFVGTGGGEAFF	TGTGCCAGCATTTTCGTCGGGACAGGGGGTGGAGAAGCTTTCTTT
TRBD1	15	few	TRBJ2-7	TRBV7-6	CASSLADGQGYEQYF	TGTGCCAGCAGCTTAGCGGACGGACAGGGCTACGAGCAGTACTTC
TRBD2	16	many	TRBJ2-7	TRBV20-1	CSATPRVGLASYEQYF	TGCAGTGCTACCCCCCGGGTGGGACTAGCCTCCTACGAGCAGTACTTC
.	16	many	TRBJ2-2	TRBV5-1	CASTLLAGPNTGELFF	TGCGCCAGCACCCTGTTGGCAGGGCCGAACACCGGGGAGCTGTTTTTT
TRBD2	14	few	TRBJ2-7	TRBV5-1	CASSTGTSGYEQYF	TGTGCCAGCAGCACCGGGACTAGCGGATACGAGCAGTACTTC
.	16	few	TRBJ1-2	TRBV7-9	CASSSRGGQPNYGYTF	TGTGCCAGCAGCTCAAGGGGGGGGCAACCGAACTATGGCTACACCTTC
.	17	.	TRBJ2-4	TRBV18	CASSPGFTALAKNIQYF	TGTGCCAGCTCACCCGGTTTTACAGCGCTAGCCAAAAACATTCAGTACTTC
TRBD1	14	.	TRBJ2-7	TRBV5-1	CASSMGQGYYEQYF	TGCGCCAGCAGCATGGGACAGGGGTACTACGAGCAGTACTTC
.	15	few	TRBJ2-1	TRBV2	CASRYSQSSYNEQFF	TGTGCCAGCAGGTACAGCCAGAGCTCCTACAATGAGCAGTTCTTC
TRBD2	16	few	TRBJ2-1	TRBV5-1	CASSLLSGGPYNEQFF	TGCGCCAGCAGCTTGCTTTCGGGAGGACCCTACAATGAGCAGTTCTTC
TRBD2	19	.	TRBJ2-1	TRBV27	CASRGRGTREDRKYNEHFF	TGTGCCAGCAGGGGTAGGGGGACTAGGGAGGATAGGAAATACAATGAGCACTTCTTC
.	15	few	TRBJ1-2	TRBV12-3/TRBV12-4	CASSQTRTVNYGYTF	TGTGCCAGCAGTCAGACAAGGACGGTGAACTATGGCTACACCTTC
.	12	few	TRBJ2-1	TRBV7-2	CASSRLVGEQFF	TGTGCCAGCAGCCGACTCGTAGGCGAGCAGTTCTTC
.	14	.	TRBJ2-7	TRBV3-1	CASSPTLAAYEQYF	TGTGCCAGCAGTCCCACCCTGGCGGCCTACGAGCAGTACTTC
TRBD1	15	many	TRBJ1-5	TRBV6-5	CASSYSRQGVGPQHF	TGTGCCAGCAGTTACTCGCGACAGGGGGTAGGGCCCCAGCATTTT
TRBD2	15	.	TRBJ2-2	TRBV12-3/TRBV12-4	CASSFTGGRAGELFF	TGTGCCAGCAGTTTCACGGGGGGGCGCGCCGGGGAGCTGTTTTTT
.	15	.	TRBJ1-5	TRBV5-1	CASSLMGDGSQPQHF	TGCGCCAGCAGCTTGATGGGGGACGGTTCTCAGCCCCAGCATTTT
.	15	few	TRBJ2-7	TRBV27	CASSWGPQALYEQYF	TGTGCCAGCAGTTGGGGCCCACAAGCGTTATACGAGCAGTACTTC
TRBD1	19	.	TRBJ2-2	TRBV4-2	CASSQVQGAEFFDTGELFF	TGTGCCAGCAGCCAAGTTCAGGGGGCGGAATTTTTCGACACCGGGGAGCTGTTTTTT
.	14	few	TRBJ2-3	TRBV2	CASSVNRVTDTQYF	TGTGCCAGCAGTGTGAACAGGGTCACAGATACGCAGTATTTT
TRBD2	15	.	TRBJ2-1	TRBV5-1	CASSLTSGRKYEQFF	TGCGCCAGCAGCTTGACTAGCGGGAGAAAGTATGAGCAGTTCTTC
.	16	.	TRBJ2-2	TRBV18	CASSRTPFANTGELFF	TGTGCCAGCTCACGTACCCCGTTCGCGAACACCGGGGAGCTGTTTTTT
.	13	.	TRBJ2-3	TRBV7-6	CAGSLARERAQYF	TGTGCCGGCAGCTTAGCGCGGGAAAGGGCGCAGTATTTT
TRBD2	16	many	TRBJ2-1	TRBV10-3	CAISEVPGGYLNEQFF	TGTGCCATCAGTGAGGTTCCGGGAGGGTATCTCAATGAGCAGTTCTTC
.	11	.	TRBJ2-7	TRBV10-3	CAISRAYEQYF	TGTGCCATCAGCAGAGCCTACGAGCAGTACTTC
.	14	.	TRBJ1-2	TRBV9	CASSVGTANYGYTF	TGTGCCAGCAGCGTAGGGACAGCAAACTATGGCTACACCTTC
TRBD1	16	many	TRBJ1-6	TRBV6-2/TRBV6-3	CASTRTGGARSSPLHF	TGTGCCAGCACCAGGACAGGGGGCGCCAGGAGTTCACCCCTCCACTTT
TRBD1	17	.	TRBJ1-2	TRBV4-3	CASSQDLQDRPNYGYTF	TGCGCCAGCAGCCAAGATCTTCAGGACAGGCCTAACTATGGCTACACCTTC
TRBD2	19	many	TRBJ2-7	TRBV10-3	CAISEIPLAGAMNSYEQYF	TGTGCCATCAGTGAGATCCCCCTAGCGGGGGCGATGAACTCCTACGAGCAGTACTTC
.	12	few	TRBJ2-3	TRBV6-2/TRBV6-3	CASCSRTDTQYF	TGTGCCAGTTGCTCCCGTACAGATACGCAGTATTTT
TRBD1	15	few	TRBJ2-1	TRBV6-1	CASRPGQGVYNEQFF	TGTGCCAGCAGACCCGGACAGGGGGTATACAATGAGCAGTTCTTC